The next 25 T cell receptor beta chains were all read from a single sample in a study of T-cell reconstitution after alpha-beta-depleted transplantation in children. A TCRbeta library incorporating unique molecular identifiers was prepared. Each CDR3 protein gets one entry after TCRdb re-called the PCR reads with MiXCR. The repertoire holds hundreds of thousands of distinct CDR3 sequences, with approximately 15% as singletons. The sequencing here drew on PBMCs from the stem cell graft donor, taken from the stem cell graft. The receptors shown here come from a human donor who donated a stem cell graft to a child with acute myeloid leukemia.

This clonotype showed up just a few times. The chain employs TRBV6-1 and TRBJ2-7; D assignment may be TRBD1 or TRBD2 (5 bases each). This CDR3 has 14 residues. Germline-derived CDR1 and CDR2 are MNHNS and SASEGT. Deletions cut 2 bases from V and 5 bases from J, with 13 bases between. The CDR3 nucleotides read TGTGCCAGCAGTGAAAGGGGAAGAGGGAACGAGCAGTACGTC. Translating it yields CASSERGRGNEQYV.

Ten or more counts support this clonotype. CDR3 loop: CSARGETEDTQYF. The CDR3 DNA follows: TGCAGTGCTCGGGGAGAGACGGAAGATACGCAGTATTTT. The chain couples TRBV20-1 to TRBJ2-3; TRBD2 might be the D (5 bases). The CDR3 consists of 13 residues. V lost 5 bases, J lost 5 bases, and 14 bases lay in between. The germline V gene encodes CDR1 DFQATT and CDR2 SNEGSKA (reference sequence).

This clonotype was counted many times. The chain carries TRBV20-1 and TRBJ2-5; D call uncertain. V was shortened by 0 bases and J by 5 bases, with 13 bases between the two germline ends. The CDR3 covers 14 residues. Germline V gene sequence: CDR1 DFQATT, CDR2 SNEGSKA (reference sequence). The CDR3 DNA reads as TGCAGTGCTAGAGATCCGGTGAACCTGGAGACCCAGTACTTC. Protein product: CSARDPVNLETQYF.

This clonotype was picked up many times. The chain employs TRBV7-8 and TRBJ2-7; 11 bases line up with TRBD2. The CDR3 consists of 15 residues. The germline CDR1 and CDR2 sequences are SGHVS and FQNEAQ. V trimming: 3 bases; J trimming: 3 bases; junction bases outside the gene matches: 4. CDR3 in DNA: TGTGCCAGCAGCTTCAGGACTAGCGGGTACTACGAGCAGTACTTC. Its translation is CASSFRTSGYYEQYF.

In its sample, this clonotype was seen many times. The chain employs TRBV20-1 and TRBJ1-4; no firm D call. CDR3 length: 16 amino acids. Looked up from germline, CDR1 is DFQATT and CDR2 is SNEGSKA (reference sequence). Trimming took off 3 bases at V and 5 bases at J, with 19 bases between the two ends. As DNA, the CDR3 is TGCAGTGCTAGGGGATCTATCATTAGAGGGAATGAAAAACTGTTTTTT. This codes for CSARGSIIRGNEKLFF.

The chain couples TRBV28 to TRBJ2-3; TRBD2 matches at 7 bases. The V segment lost 4 bases and the J segment 7 bases; nucleotides outside the gene matches: 11. The germline gives CDR1 MDHEN, CDR2 SYDVKM. The CDR3 consists of 15 residues. CDR3 nucleotides: TGTGCCAGCAGTTCCCCTCCGGCGGGGGTGAATACGCAGTATTTT. It codes for CASSSPPAGVNTQYF.

This sequence joins TRBV7-2 and TRBJ2-5, with D unresolved. The CDR3 is made up of 16 amino acids. Germline CDR1 SGHTA, CDR2 FQGNSA. The V end was cut by 1 base, the J end by 2 bases, with 14 bases between. CDR3 protein: CASSLDGRIIQETQYF. The CDR3 bases are TGTGCCAGCAGCTTAGATGGAAGAATTATACAAGAGACCCAGTACTTC. Filled out from reference TRBV7-2 and TRBJ2-5, the complete variable domain reads GAGVSQSPSNKVTEKGKDVELRCDPISGHTALYWYRQSLGQGLEFLIYFQGNSAPDKSGLPSDRFSAERTGGSVSTLTIQRTQQEDSAVYLCASSLDGRIIQETQYFGPGTRLLVL.

This clonotype was recorded many times. The CDR3 loop is CSVERGANTGELFF. In nucleotides, the CDR3 is TGCAGCGTTGAACGGGGAGCGAACACCGGGGAGCTGTTTTTT. The chain has TRBV29-1 and TRBJ2-2; TRBD2 might be the D (5 bases). Trimming took 2 bases from V and 0 from J, leaving 7 bases between them. In germline, CDR1 is SQVTM, CDR2 ANQGSEA. The CDR3 runs to 14 residues.

There are many counts of this clonotype. The chain employs TRBV12-5 and TRBJ2-1; no firm D call. Germline values: CDR1 LGHNT, CDR2 FRNRAP. V was shortened by 3 bases and J by 0 bases, with 9 bases between the two germline ends. The CDR3 is 15 amino acids. The CDR3 region has the DNA TGTGCTAGTGGTTTTCTGGGAAGCTCCTACAATGAGCAGTTCTTC. It codes for CASGFLGSSYNEQFF.

This clonotype was seen only a few times. The rearrangement joins TRBV4-3 to TRBJ2-5, with a possible D match to TRBD2 (7 bases). CDR1 and CDR2 (germline): LGHNA, YSLEER. The V gene lost 0 bases and the J gene lost 1 base, with 15 bases spanning the gap. This CDR3 has 17 amino acids. CDR3: CASSQDWEGGRQETQYF. CDR3 in DNA: TGCGCCAGCAGCCAAGATTGGGAGGGGGGCCGCCAAGAGACCCAGTACTTC.

The table lists this clonotype with many counts. The CDR3 region is CSARDASGTTSYNEQFF. The DNA of the CDR3 is TGCAGTGCTAGAGATGCCTCCGGGACTACCTCCTACAATGAGCAGTTCTTC. This chain connects TRBV20-1 to TRBJ2-1; TRBD2 matches 7 bases. This CDR3 region has 17 residues. In germline, CDR1 is DFQATT, CDR2 SNEGSKA (reference sequence). V lost 0 bases to trimming and J lost 0 bases; unmatched junction nucleotides: 8.

This clonotype turned up a few times. The chain joins TRBV5-1 to TRBJ2-1, with 11 bases lining up with TRBD2. Germline values: CDR1 SGHRS, CDR2 YFSETQ. CDR3 size: 16 residues. Losses at the gene ends were 7 bases for V and 5 bases for J; bases not matched to a gene: 11. The CDR3 sequence: CASSRISGGADNEQFF. The DNA for the CDR3 is TGCGCCAGCTCGCGGATTAGCGGGGGGGCCGACAATGAGCAGTTCTTC.

J is TRBJ2-7 and V is TRBV6-2 or TRBV6-3; tentative D call: TRBD2 (5 bases). V lost 9 bases and J 0 bases, leaving 12 bases between the germline ends. Germline-derived CDR1 and CDR2 are MNHEY and SVGEGT. This CDR3 region has 13 residues. This CDR3 is CARAGALSYEQYF. The CDR3 coding sequence is TGTGCCAGGGCGGGCGCTCTCTCCTACGAGCAGTACTTC.

This clonotype occurred a few times. V gene TRBV7-9 combines with J gene TRBJ1-4, with D unclear. The CDR3 contains 16 residues. The V end lost 3 bases, the J end lost 2 bases, and 13 bases lay between the germline ends. CDR1 and CDR2 (germline): SEHNR, FQNEAQ (reference sequence). This chain's CDR3 is CASSFRSKGTNEKLFF. The CDR3 DNA follows: TGTGCCAGCAGCTTTCGATCAAAGGGCACTAATGAAAAACTGTTTTTT.

This clonotype is a singleton in its sample. J is TRBJ1-6 and V is TRBV4-3; perhaps TRBD1 as D (6 bases). Trimming pared 5 bases from V and 5 bases from J, leaving 13 bases between. The germline CDR1 and CDR2 sequences are LGHNA and YSLEER. The CDR3 spans 15 residues. CDR3 sequence reads: CASSEGGRDNSPLHF. The CDR3 DNA reads as TGCGCCAGCAGCGAAGGGGGGCGGGATAATTCACCCCTCCACTTT.

There are a few counts of this clonotype. The V and J genes are TRBV12-3 or TRBV12-4 and TRBJ2-1; D may be TRBD1 (6 bases). The V gene lost 4 bases and the J gene lost 6 bases, with 16 bases spanning the gap. The CDR3 extends over 15 amino acids. The CDR3 coding sequence is TGTGCCAGCAGTTACGGGACATCCAACCGCAATGAGCAGTTCTTC. It encodes CASSYGTSNRNEQFF.

Only a few counts were recorded for this clonotype. The CDR3 DNA follows: TGCAGTGCTAGTCCCCCGAACACTGAAGCTTTCTTT. Amino acid sequence: CSASPPNTEAFF. The chain joins TRBV20-1 to TRBJ1-1; no firm D call. The V end lost 3 bases, the J end lost 1 base, and 6 bases lay between the germline ends. The CDR3 totals 12 residues. CDR1 DFQATT and CDR2 SNEGSKA come from the germline V gene (reference sequence).

This clonotype has a count of ten or more. The chain carries TRBV27 and TRBJ1-4, with D possibly being TRBD1 (5 bases). V lost 3 bases, J lost 6 bases, and 8 bases lay in between. The CDR3 is 13 residues long. The germline V gene encodes CDR1 MNHEY and CDR2 SMNVEV (reference sequence). CDR3 sequence (DNA): TGTGCCAGCAGTTTGGGGGGGGATGAAAAACTGTTTTTT. Protein: CASSLGGDEKLFF.

This clonotype was observed at least ten times. This chain links TRBV20-1 with TRBJ2-2; D uncertain. There are 15 residues in the CDR3. Germline lookup yields CDR1 DFQATT and CDR2 SNEGSKA (reference sequence). Trimming cost V 0 bases and J 7 bases, with 15 bases left between them. CDR3: CSARDFQRNVGELFF. Written as DNA, the CDR3 is TGCAGTGCTAGAGATTTTCAACGGAATGTCGGGGAGCTGTTTTTT.

This clonotype was counted ten times or more. The chain couples TRBV6-5 to TRBJ2-7, with D possibly called TRBD1 or TRBD2 (7 bases each). The CDR3 loop spans 13 amino acids. V was trimmed by 10 bases and J by 3 bases, leaving 16 bases between them. Germline V lookup: CDR1 MNHEY, CDR2 SVGAGI. CDR3 nucleotides: TGTGCCACCACGAGCGGGACAGACTACGAGCAGTACGTC. This translates into CATTSGTDYEQYV.

In this sample, this clonotype turned up many times. The chain employs TRBV20-1 and TRBJ2-5, with 14 bases lining up with TRBD2. Germline V gene sequence: CDR1 DFQATT, CDR2 SNEGSKA (reference sequence). CDR3 length: 14 residues. Trimming at V came to 6 bases and at J to 4 bases, leaving 4 bases not matched to a gene. CDR3 sequence reads: CSAPGLAGVETQYF. CDR3 sequence (DNA): TGCAGTGCCCCGGGACTAGCGGGGGTAGAGACCCAGTACTTC.

This clonotype showed up many times. The V call is TRBV9, the J call TRBJ1-5; 7 bases match TRBD1. The junction had 7 bases not matched to a gene; V was cut back by 3 bases and J by 1 base. The germline V gene encodes CDR1 SGDLS and CDR2 YYNGEE. The CDR3 is 16 amino acids. The DNA of the CDR3 is TGTGCCAGCAGCGCCGAGGGGGCGTTGAGCAATCAGCCCCAGCATTTT. It encodes CASSAEGALSNQPQHF.

The chain uses TRBV28 and TRBJ1-2; 7 positions agree with TRBD1. Germline CDR1 is MDHEN and CDR2 is SYDVKM. The V gene end was trimmed by 3 bases and the J gene end by 5 bases; junction bases not matched to a gene: 24. The CDR3 is 20 amino acids. As DNA, the CDR3 is TGTGCCAGCAGTTTCGTCCTTCAATCTCTCCGGGACAGTGATTCATATGGCTACACCTTC. Translation: CASSFVLQSLRDSDSYGYTF.

The chain uses TRBV7-2 and TRBJ1-2, with 7 bases matching TRBD1. The ends lost 5 bases at V and 0 bases at J; junction bases unmatched: 6. Germline V gives CDR1 SGHTA, CDR2 FQGNSA. This CDR3 has 15 amino acids. Here the CDR3 DNA reads TGTGCCAGCAGCCCACAGGGGTTAACTAACTATGGCTACACCTTC. Translated, it gives CASSPQGLTNYGYTF. The variable domain in full, completed from reference TRBV7-2 and TRBJ1-2, reads GAGVSQSPSNKVTEKGKDVELRCDPISGHTALYWYRQSLGQGLEFLIYFQGNSAPDKSGLPSDRFSAERTGGSVSTLTIQRTQQEDSAVYLCASSPQGLTNYGYTFGSGTRLTVV.

V and J are TRBV7-2 and TRBJ2-5; D might be TRBD2 (5 bases). This CDR3 is 14 amino acids long. CDR1 SGHTA and CDR2 FQGNSA come from the germline V gene. V gave up 7 bases and J gave up 0 bases, with 12 bases separating them. CDR3 region: CASIGMAYQETQYF. CDR3 nucleotide sequence: TGTGCCAGCATCGGGATGGCTTACCAAGAGACCCAGTACTTC.